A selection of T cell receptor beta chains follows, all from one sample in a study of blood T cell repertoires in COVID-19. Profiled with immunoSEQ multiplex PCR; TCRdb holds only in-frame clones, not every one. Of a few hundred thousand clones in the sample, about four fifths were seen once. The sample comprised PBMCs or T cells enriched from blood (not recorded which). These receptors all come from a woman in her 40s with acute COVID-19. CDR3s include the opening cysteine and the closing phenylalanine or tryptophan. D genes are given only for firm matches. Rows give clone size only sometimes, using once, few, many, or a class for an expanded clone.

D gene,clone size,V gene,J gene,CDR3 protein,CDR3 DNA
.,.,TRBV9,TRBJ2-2,CASSVVGGAGELFF,TGTGCCAGCAGCGTAGTAGGAGGGGCCGGGGAGCTGTTTTTT
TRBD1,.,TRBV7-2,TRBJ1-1,CASSLDRASEAFF,TGTGCCAGCAGCTTGGACAGGGCGTCTGAAGCTTTCTTT
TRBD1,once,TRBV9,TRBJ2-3,CASSVVTGGSQYF,TGTGCCAGCAGCGTAGTGACAGGGGGGTCGCAGTATTTT
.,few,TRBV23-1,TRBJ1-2,CASSPCCPPNYGYTF,TGCGCCAGCAGCCCCTGTTGTCCCCCTAACTATGGCTACACCTTC
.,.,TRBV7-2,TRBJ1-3,CASSYYRESSGNTIYF,TGTGCCAGCAGCTACTACAGGGAGTCCTCTGGAAACACCATATATTTT
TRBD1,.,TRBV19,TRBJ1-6,CASMGGKGAGSPLHF,TGTGCCAGTATGGGCGGGAAGGGGGCAGGATCACCCCTCCACTTT
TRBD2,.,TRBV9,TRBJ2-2,CASSPRGSGGSGELFF,TGTGCCAGCAGCCCTCGGGGTAGCGGGGGATCCGGGGAGCTGTTTTTT
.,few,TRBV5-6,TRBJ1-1,CASSPIGGPNTEAFF,TGTGCCAGCAGCCCTATTGGGGGCCCGAACACTGAAGCTTTCTTT
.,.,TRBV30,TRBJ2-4,CAWQGSGNIQYF,TGTGCCTGGCAGGGTTCTGGGAACATTCAGTACTTC
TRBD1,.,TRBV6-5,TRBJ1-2,CASSYSDRGLNYGYTF,TGTGCCAGCAGTTACTCGGACAGGGGTCTTAACTATGGCTACACCTTC
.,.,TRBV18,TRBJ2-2,CASSQMGHTGELFF,TGTGCCAGCTCTCAAATGGGGCACACCGGGGAGCTGTTTTTT
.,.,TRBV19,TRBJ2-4,CASSMATINIQYF,TGTGCCAGTAGTATGGCGACTATAAACATTCAGTACTTC
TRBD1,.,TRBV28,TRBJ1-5,CASSDRAHNQPQHF,TGTGCCAGCAGCGACAGGGCCCACAATCAGCCCCAGCATTTT
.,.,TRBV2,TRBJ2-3,CASTGRGTDTQYF,TGTGCCAGCACGGGTCGGGGCACAGATACGCAGTATTTT
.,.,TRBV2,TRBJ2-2,CASSEIYRVTGELFF,TGTGCCAGCAGTGAAATTTATCGTGTGACCGGGGAGCTGTTTTTT
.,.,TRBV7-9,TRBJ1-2,CASSTPDGWGLHYGYTF,TGTGCCAGCAGCACCCCTGATGGGTGGGGCCTTCACTATGGCTACACCTTC
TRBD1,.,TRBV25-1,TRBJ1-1,CASSEYGTGGPTNTEAFF,TGTGCCAGCAGTGAATATGGGACAGGGGGACCGACGAACACTGAAGCTTTCTTT
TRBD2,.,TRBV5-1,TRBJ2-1,CASSSRYSSGGNEQFF,TGCGCCAGCAGCTCACGGTATTCTAGCGGGGGGAATGAGCAGTTCTTC
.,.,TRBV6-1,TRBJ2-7,CASSEERKTWSYEQYF,TGTGCCAGCAGTGAAGAGAGGAAAACGTGGTCCTACGAGCAGTACTTC
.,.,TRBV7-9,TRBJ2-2,CASSLAGLNTGELFF,TGTGCCAGCAGCTTAGCGGGGCTAAACACCGGGGAGCTGTTTTTT
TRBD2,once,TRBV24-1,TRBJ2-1,CATSDPASGRANEQFF,TGTGCCACCAGTGATCCTGCTAGCGGGAGGGCGAATGAGCAGTTCTTC
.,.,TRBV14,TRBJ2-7,CASSQVEAGRYEQYF,TGTGCCAGCAGCCAAGTGGAGGCAGGGAGGTACGAGCAGTACTTC
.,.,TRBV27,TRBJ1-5,CASRLHDGDQPQHF,TGTGCCAGCAGACTCCACGACGGGGATCAGCCCCAGCATTTT
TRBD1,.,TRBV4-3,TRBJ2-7,CASSQGDRESYEQYF,TGCGCCAGCAGCCAAGGGGACAGGGAGTCCTACGAGCAGTACTTC
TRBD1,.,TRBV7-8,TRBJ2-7,CASSLVPRGQVTYEQYF,TGTGCCAGCAGCTTAGTTCCCCGCGGACAGGTTACCTACGAGCAGTACTTC
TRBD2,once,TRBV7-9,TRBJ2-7,CASSPLGLAASYEQYF,TGTGCCAGCAGCCCCCTCGGACTAGCGGCCTCCTACGAGCAGTACTTC
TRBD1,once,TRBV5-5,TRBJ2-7,CASSPAGTESYEQYF,TGTGCCAGCAGCCCCGCTGGGACAGAGTCCTACGAGCAGTACTTC
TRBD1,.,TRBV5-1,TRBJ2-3,CASSLGTVGLDTQYF,TGCGCCAGCAGCCTCGGGACAGTGGGATTGGATACGCAGTATTTT
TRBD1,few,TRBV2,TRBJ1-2,CASSLQGALNYGYTF,TGTGCCAGCAGTCTTCAGGGGGCATTAAACTATGGCTACACCTTC
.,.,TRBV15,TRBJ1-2,CATSREYRNYGYTF,TGTGCCACCAGCAGAGAATACAGGAACTATGGCTACACCTTC
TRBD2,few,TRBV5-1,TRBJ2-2,CASSPSGRTNTGELFF,TGCGCCAGCAGCCCTAGCGGGAGGACGAACACCGGGGAGCTGTTTTTT
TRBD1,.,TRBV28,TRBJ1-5,CASREGTGGGNQPQHF,TGTGCCAGCAGGGAGGGGACAGGGGGCGGCAATCAGCCCCAGCATTTT
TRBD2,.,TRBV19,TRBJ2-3,CASSIGGGRTDTQYF,TGTGCCAGTAGTATCGGCGGGGGACGCACAGATACGCAGTATTTT
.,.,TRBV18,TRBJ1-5,CASSPRRFSNQPQHF,TGTGCCAGCTCACCACGCAGGTTTAGCAATCAGCCCCAGCATTTT
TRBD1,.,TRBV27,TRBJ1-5,CASSFRRTGVQPQHF,TGTGCCAGCAGTTTCCGGCGGACAGGGGTACAGCCCCAGCATTTT
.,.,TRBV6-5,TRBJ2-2,CLGREWSGELFF,TGTTTGGGGCGGGAATGGTCCGGGGAGCTGTTTTTT
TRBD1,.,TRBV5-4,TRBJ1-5,CASSSGQGDQPQHF,TGTGCCAGCAGCTCGGGACAGGGGGATCAGCCCCAGCATTTT
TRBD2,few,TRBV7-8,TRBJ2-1,CASSPGLAGTYNERFF,TGTGCCAGCAGCCCCGGACTAGCGGGGACTTACAATGAGCGGTTCTTC
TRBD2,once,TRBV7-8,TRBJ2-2,CASSSGLAGGTGELFF,TGTGCCAGCAGCTCGGGACTAGCGGGGGGAACCGGGGAGCTGTTTTTT
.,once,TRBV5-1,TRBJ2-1,CASSSGESSYNEQFF,TGCGCCAGCAGCTCAGGCGAGAGCTCCTACAATGAGCAGTTCTTC
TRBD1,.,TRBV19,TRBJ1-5,CASSTGTGGNQPQHF,TGTGCCAGTAGTACCGGGACAGGGGGCAATCAGCCCCAGCATTTT
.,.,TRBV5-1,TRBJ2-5,CASSLWAKETQYF,TGCGCCAGCAGCTTGTGGGCCAAAGAGACCCAGTACTTC
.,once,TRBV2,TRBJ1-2,CASSEAWDTAPLGGYTF,TGTGCCAGCAGTGAAGCGTGGGACACAGCTCCCCTGGGTGGCTACACCTTC
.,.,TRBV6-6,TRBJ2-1,CASSTLVGGRKPEQFF,TGTGCCAGCAGTACCTTGGTCGGGGGGCGCAAACCTGAGCAGTTCTTC
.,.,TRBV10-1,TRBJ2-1,CASSEGANEQFF,TGCGCCAGCAGTGAGGGGGCCAATGAGCAGTTCTTC
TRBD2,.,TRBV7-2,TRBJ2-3,CASSLEPAERGDTQYF,TGTGCCAGCAGCTTAGAGCCAGCGGAGCGGGGAGATACGCAGTATTTT
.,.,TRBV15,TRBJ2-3,CATSRGAGTPTDTQYF,TGTGCCACCAGCAGAGGGGCCGGGACTCCTACAGATACGCAGTATTTT
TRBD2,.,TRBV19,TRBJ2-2,CASSISGTSGELFF,TGTGCCAGTAGTATATCCGGGACTAGCGGGGAGCTGTTTTTT
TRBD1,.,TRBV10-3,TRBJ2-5,CAIRGTGGDLETQYF,TGTGCCATCAGGGGGACAGGGGGCGACTTGGAGACCCAGTACTTC
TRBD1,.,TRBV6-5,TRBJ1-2,CASSYGGQGNYGYTF,TGTGCCAGCAGTTACGGGGGACAGGGAAACTATGGCTACACCTTC